Listed below are T cell receptor beta chains from one sample, sequenced in a study of cytomegalovirus exposure and HLA in healthy donors. TCRdb's table, derived via immunoSEQ multiplex PCR, lists solely in-frame clones and lacks some. The sample contains under 200,000 clones, less than 95% of which appear only once. Sample: PBMCs. The origin of the receptors is a woman aged 18-29 years in good health and CMV-seropositive. CDR3s include the opening cysteine and the closing phenylalanine or tryptophan. Each record gives: CDR3 DNA, CDR3 protein, D gene, J gene, clone size, V gene. A D gene is named only where the DNA matches it firmly. Expanded clones get a size class; other rows say once, few or many, or leave the size out.

TGTGCCAGCAGCCTCGGACAGGGGGGTCAGCCCCAGCATTTT	CASSLGQGGQPQHF	TRBD1	TRBJ1-5	-	TRBV5-5
TGTGCCACCTCGGTCCGGGTTTCCTACAATGAGCAGTTCTTC	CATSVRVSYNEQFF	-	TRBJ2-1	-	TRBV5-4
TGTGCCAGCAGTGATGTTGGAGGCTATACGCAGTATTTT	CASSDVGGYTQYF	-	TRBJ2-3	-	TRBV2
TGTGCCAGCAGCGGGCGGACAGGGCTACAAGAGACCCAGTACTTC	CASSGRTGLQETQYF	TRBD1	TRBJ2-5	-	TRBV5-4
TGTGCCAGCAGCCAGGGTGGCGATACGCAGTATTTT	CASSQGGDTQYF	-	TRBJ2-3	few	TRBV27
TGCGCCAGCAGCCACCTAGCGGGAGACTTCTACGAGCAGTACTTC	CASSHLAGDFYEQYF	TRBD2	TRBJ2-7	-	TRBV4-3
TGTGCCAGCAGCAGGCGCCACGGGAGCTACCAAGAGACCCAGTACTTC	CASSRRHGSYQETQYF	-	TRBJ2-5	-	TRBV2
TGTGCCAGCAGCTCGAAAGGGGGCGCCGATAATTCACCCCTCCACTTT	CASSSKGGADNSPLHF	TRBD1	TRBJ1-6	-	TRBV9
TGTGCCAGCAGGGACAGGGCTGGGGGCAATCAGCCCCAGCATTTT	CASRDRAGGNQPQHF	TRBD1	TRBJ1-5	-	TRBV6-5
TGTGCCAGCTCACCACTGGACACGGTCGGGGAGCTGTTTTTT	CASSPLDTVGELFF	-	TRBJ2-2	-	TRBV18
TGTGCCAGCAGCTTATCTTTTGGTTCGAAACAGGACAATGAGCAGTTCTTC	CASSLSFGSKQDNEQFF	-	TRBJ2-1	-	TRBV11-2
TGTGCCAGCAGTATAATGAACACTGAAGCTTTCTTT	CASSIMNTEAFF	-	TRBJ1-1	-	TRBV7-9
TGTGCCAGCAGTCTCTCAGGATCAAACACCATATATTTT	CASSLSGSNTIYF	-	TRBJ1-3	-	TRBV28
TGTGCCACCAGCAGAGACCCAGGCTCTGGAAACACCATATATTTT	CATSRDPGSGNTIYF	-	TRBJ1-3	once	TRBV15
TGTGCCAGCAGCGAGCTAGCGGGACCATCCTACGAGCAGTACTTC	CASSELAGPSYEQYF	TRBD2	TRBJ2-7	-	TRBV5-4
TGTGCCATCAGTGAGTCAAGGAGAGAGACCCAGTACTTC	CAISESRRETQYF	-	TRBJ2-5	-	TRBV10-3